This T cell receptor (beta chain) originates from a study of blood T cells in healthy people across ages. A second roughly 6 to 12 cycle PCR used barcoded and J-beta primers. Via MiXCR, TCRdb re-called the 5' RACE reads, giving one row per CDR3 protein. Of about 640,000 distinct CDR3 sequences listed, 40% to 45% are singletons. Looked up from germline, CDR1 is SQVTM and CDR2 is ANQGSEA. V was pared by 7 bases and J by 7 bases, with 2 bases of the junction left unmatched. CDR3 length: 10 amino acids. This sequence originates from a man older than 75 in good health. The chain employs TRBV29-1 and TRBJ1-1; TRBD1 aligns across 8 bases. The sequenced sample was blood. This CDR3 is CSGGQVEAFF. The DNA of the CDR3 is TGCAGCGGGGGACAGGTTGAAGCTTTCTTT.